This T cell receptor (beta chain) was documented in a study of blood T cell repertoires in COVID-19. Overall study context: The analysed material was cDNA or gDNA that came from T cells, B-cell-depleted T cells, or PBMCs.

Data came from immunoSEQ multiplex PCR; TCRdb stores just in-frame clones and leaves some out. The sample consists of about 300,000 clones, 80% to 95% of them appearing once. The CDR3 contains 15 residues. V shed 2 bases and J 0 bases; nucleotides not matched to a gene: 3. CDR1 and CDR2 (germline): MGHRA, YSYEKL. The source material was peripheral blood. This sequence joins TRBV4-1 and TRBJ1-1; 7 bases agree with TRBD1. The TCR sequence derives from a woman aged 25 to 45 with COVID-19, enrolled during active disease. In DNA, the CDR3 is TGCGCCAGCAGCCAACTACAGGGGATGAACACTGAAGCTTTCTTT. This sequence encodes CASSQLQGMNTEAFF.